This T cell receptor (beta chain) came from a study of cytomegalovirus exposure and HLA in healthy donors. The V segment lost 2 bases and the J segment 4 bases; nucleotides outside the gene matches: 8. CDR3 length: 18 residues. Germline CDR1 is SGHRS and CDR2 is YFSETQ. Primers: 60 Vbeta forward and 13 Jbeta reverse. The data were produced by immunoSEQ multiplex PCR, yet TCRdb's version contains in-frame clones alone and is incomplete. The sample has 90,000 to 100,000 clones; about 80% are singletons. The sequenced sample was PBMCs. The chain recombines TRBV5-1 with TRBJ2-5, with 16 bases that match TRBD2. The origin of this receptor is a man between 35 and 55 years old in good health and CMV-seronegative. The CDR3 sequence is CASSFGGTSGGARETQYF. Here the CDR3 DNA reads TGCGCCAGCAGCTTCGGCGGGACTAGCGGGGGGGCGAGAGAGACCCAGTACTTC.